This passage covers 14 T cell receptor beta chains from one sample sequenced in a study of blood T cell repertoires in COVID-19 (dated by TCRdb to about 2020). Receptor amplification or capture employed the immunoSEQ multiplex PCR assay. The source is immuneACCESS, and TCRdb retained only in-frame sequences with V and J called. Part of the clones is not carried over; for the studies checked, unresolved V genes explain less than half of this, and the remainder is unexplained. The sample table shows 170,000 or so clones, and just under 90% are seen once. 0.85% to 0.95% of the sample goes to the ten largest clones. Sequencing was performed on peripheral blood. Receptors originate from a young woman who had recovered from COVID-19.

Here the CDR3 reads CASSLTPVGYTF. The CDR3 DNA follows: TGTGCCAGCAGTTTGACACCGGTGGGCTACACCTTC. The rearrangement uses TRBV12-3 or TRBV12-4 and TRBJ1-2; D gene unclear. This CDR3 comprises 12 residues. Trimming shortened V by 3 bases and J by 8 bases, and 10 bases separated the two germline ends.

The chain recombines TRBV5-1 with TRBJ1-5, with TRBD1 as a possible D gene (5 bases). The CDR3 contains 14 residues. Germline-derived CDR1 and CDR2 are SGHRS and YFSETQ. The germline V and J ends were trimmed by 2 bases and 5 bases, with 11 bases remaining between them. The CDR3 DNA reads as TGCGCCAGCAGCTTCGGGGGGATACATCAGCCCCAGCATTTT. Its translation: CASSFGGIHQPQHF.

The chain has TRBV14 and TRBJ2-1, with D possibly matching TRBD2 (6 bases). Germline loops: CDR1 SGHDN, CDR2 FVKESK. Deletions cut 0 bases from V and 2 bases from J, with 20 bases between. The CDR3 is 19 residues long. This CDR3 is CASSQEAIAVGQTYNEQFF. In DNA, the CDR3 is TGTGCCAGCAGCCAAGAAGCGATAGCGGTTGGGCAAACCTACAATGAGCAGTTCTTC.

The chain combines TRBV29-1 with TRBJ2-1; D is unclear. CDR1 is SQVTM and CDR2 is ANQGSEA in the germline V gene. Between the trimmed V and J ends, which lost 6 bases and 8 bases, there was a span of 20 bases. This CDR3 contains 14 residues. CDR3 amino acids: CSVALVTKLDEQFF. CDR3 DNA sequence: TGCAGCGTGGCCCTGGTGACAAAATTGGATGAGCAGTTCTTC.

V gene TRBV12-3 or TRBV12-4 combines with J gene TRBJ2-3; D is undetermined. V lost 3 bases and J 4 bases, leaving 8 bases between the germline ends. The length of the CDR3 is 13 residues. The CDR3 here is CASSFELPDTQYF. CDR3 nucleotide sequence: TGTGCCAGCAGTTTTGAGTTGCCAGATACGCAGTATTTT.

The chain recombines TRBV27 with TRBJ1-2; the match to TRBD1 covers 7 bases. Germline CDR1 is MNHEY and CDR2 is SMNVEV (reference sequence). With V trimmed by 8 bases and J by 2 bases, 8 bases remained unmatched. This CDR3 spans 14 amino acids. CDR3 in amino acids: CASCPGGYNYGYTF. For the CDR3, the DNA is TGTGCCAGCTGCCCAGGGGGGTACAACTATGGCTACACCTTC.

The chain links TRBV4-3 to TRBJ1-1; D is possibly TRBD1 (6 bases). Germline V lookup: CDR1 LGHNA, CDR2 YSLEER. V lost 0 bases and J lost 1, with 15 bases in between. This CDR3 region has 17 residues. The CDR3 protein is CASSQEGGGSPNTEAFF. The CDR3 DNA reads TGCGCCAGCAGCCAAGAGGGAGGGGGTAGCCCGAACACTGAAGCTTTCTTT.

The chain couples TRBV6-6 to TRBJ1-1; D unresolved. The CDR3 is 15 residues long. Per the germline V gene, CDR1 is MNHNY and CDR2 is SVGAGI (reference sequence). V lost 3 bases and J lost 0, with 11 bases in between. Here the CDR3 DNA reads TGTGCCAGCAGTTATATTACAGCCCTGAACACTGAAGCTTTCTTT. This translates into CASSYITALNTEAFF.

The chain employs TRBV6-5 and TRBJ2-7; D may be TRBD1 (5 bases). Germline CDR1 is MNHEY and CDR2 is SVGAGI. This CDR3 spans 14 amino acids. V lost 2 bases, J lost 2 bases, and 10 bases lay in between. DNA of the CDR3: TGTGCCAGCAGTTACGGCAGGGTCGCCTACGAGCAGTACTTC. Its translation is CASSYGRVAYEQYF.

The V gene is TRBV21-1, the J gene TRBJ1-1. TRBV21-1 is given as a pseudogene. CDR3 length equals 14 residues. The chain's CDR3 is CASSPSERPTEAFF. Here the CDR3 DNA reads TGTGCCAGCAGCCCCTCGGAGAGACCCACTGAAGCTTTCTTT.

CDR3 loop: CASSQGTTSSYNEQFF. The CDR3 bases are TGTGCCAGCAGCCAAGGGACTACAAGCTCCTACAATGAGCAGTTCTTC. The V gene is TRBV4-2, the J gene TRBJ2-1, with D maybe TRBD2 (6 bases). V lost 1 base, J lost 0 bases, and 10 bases lay in between. Germline-derived CDR1 and CDR2 are LGHNA and YNFKEQ. CDR3 length: 16 amino acids.

The chain links TRBV15 to TRBJ2-7; D is perhaps TRBD2 (5 bases). Trimming took off 0 bases at V and 4 bases at J, with 7 bases between the two ends. Germline V gene data show CDR1 as LNHNV and CDR2 as YYDKDF (reference sequence). CDR3 length: 13 residues. CDR3 region: CATSRDRGYEQYV. CDR3 in DNA: TGTGCCACCAGCAGAGATCGGGGATACGAGCAGTACGTC.

The chain has TRBV23-1 and TRBJ1-6, with TRBD1 matching 9 bases. TRBV23-1 belongs to the ORF category, with a function that is uncertain. Unmatched junction bases numbered 7, after V lost 4 bases and J lost 9 bases. CDR3 length: 15 amino acids. Written as DNA, the CDR3 is TGCGCCAGCAGTCTAAACAGGGGGCTGCCTTCACCCCTCCACTTT. Translation gives CASSLNRGLPSPLHF.

The chain couples TRBV7-9 to TRBJ2-3; D uncertain. V was shortened by 2 bases and J by 0 bases, with 9 bases between the two germline ends. CDR1 and CDR2 (germline): SEHNR, FQNEAQ (reference sequence). The CDR3 runs 15 residues. This CDR3 reads CASSLLEFSTDTQYF. CDR3 in DNA: TGTGCCAGCAGCTTACTGGAGTTTAGCACAGATACGCAGTATTTT. Full variable domain (missing parts from reference TRBV7-9 and TRBJ2-3): DTGVSQNPRHKITKRGQNVTFRCDPISEHNRLYWYRQTLGQGPEFLTYFQNEAQLEKSRLLSDRFSAERPKGSFSTLEIQRTEQGDSAMYLCASSLLEFSTDTQYFGPGTRLTVL.